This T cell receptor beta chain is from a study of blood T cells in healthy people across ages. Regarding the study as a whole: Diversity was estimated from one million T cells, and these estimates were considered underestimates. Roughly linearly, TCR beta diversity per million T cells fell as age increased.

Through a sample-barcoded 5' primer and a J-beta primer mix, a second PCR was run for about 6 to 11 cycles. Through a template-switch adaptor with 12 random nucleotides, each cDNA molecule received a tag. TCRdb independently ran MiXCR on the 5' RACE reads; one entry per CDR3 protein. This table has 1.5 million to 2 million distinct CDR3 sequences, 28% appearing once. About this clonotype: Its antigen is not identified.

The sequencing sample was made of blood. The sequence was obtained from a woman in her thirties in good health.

The CDR3 loop is CASSAAGTSGYNEQFF. Here the CDR3 DNA reads TGTGCCAGCAGTGCAGCCGGGACTAGCGGTTACAATGAGCAGTTCTTC. V is TRBV6-4 and J is TRBJ2-1; 11 positions agree with TRBD2. From germline, CDR1 is MRHNA and CDR2 SNTAGT. This CDR3 contains 16 residues. V dropped 4 bases and J dropped 4; count of bases not matched to a gene: 6.